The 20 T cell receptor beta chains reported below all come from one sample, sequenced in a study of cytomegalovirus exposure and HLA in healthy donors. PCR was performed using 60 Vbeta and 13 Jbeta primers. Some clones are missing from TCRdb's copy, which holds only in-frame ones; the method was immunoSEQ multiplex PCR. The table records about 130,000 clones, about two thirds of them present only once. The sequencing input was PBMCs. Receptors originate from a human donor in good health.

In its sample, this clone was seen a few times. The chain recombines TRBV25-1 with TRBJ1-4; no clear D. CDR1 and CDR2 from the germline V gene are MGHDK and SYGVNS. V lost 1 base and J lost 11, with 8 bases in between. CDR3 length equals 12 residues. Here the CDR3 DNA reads TGTGCCAGCAGTGAATGGGTGGGCAAACTGTTTTTT. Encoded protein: CASSEWVGKLFF.

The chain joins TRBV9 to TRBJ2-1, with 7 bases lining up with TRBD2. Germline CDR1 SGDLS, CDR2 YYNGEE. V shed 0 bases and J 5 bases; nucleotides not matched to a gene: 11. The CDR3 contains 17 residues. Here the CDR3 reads CASSVETRAGIHNEQFF. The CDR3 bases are TGTGCCAGCAGCGTAGAAACCCGAGCGGGAATCCACAATGAGCAGTTCTTC.

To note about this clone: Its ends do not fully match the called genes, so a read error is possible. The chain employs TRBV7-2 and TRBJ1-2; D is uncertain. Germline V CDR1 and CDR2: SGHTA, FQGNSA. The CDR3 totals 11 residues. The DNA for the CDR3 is TGTGCCGGCAGCTTGGGCGCGGGCTACACCTTC. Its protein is CAGSLGAGYTF.

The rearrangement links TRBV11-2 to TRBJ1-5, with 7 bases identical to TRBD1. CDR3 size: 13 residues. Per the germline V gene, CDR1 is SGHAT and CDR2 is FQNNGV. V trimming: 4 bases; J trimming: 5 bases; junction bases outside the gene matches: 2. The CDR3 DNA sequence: TGTGCCAGCAGCTGGGACAGCGATCAGCCCCAGCATTTT. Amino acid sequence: CASSWDSDQPQHF.

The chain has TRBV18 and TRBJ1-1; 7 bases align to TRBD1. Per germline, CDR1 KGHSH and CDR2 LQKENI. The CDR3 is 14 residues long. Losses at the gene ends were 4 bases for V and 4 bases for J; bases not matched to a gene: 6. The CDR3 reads CASSLTGVRTEAFF. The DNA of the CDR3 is TGTGCCAGCTCACTCACAGGGGTCCGCACTGAAGCTTTCTTT.

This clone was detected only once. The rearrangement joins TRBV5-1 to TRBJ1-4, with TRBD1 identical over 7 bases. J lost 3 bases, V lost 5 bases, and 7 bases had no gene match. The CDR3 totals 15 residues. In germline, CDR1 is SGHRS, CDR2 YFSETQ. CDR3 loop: CASSPGTAPNEKLFF. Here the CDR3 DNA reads TGCGCCAGCAGTCCGGGGACAGCTCCTAATGAAAAACTGTTTTTT.

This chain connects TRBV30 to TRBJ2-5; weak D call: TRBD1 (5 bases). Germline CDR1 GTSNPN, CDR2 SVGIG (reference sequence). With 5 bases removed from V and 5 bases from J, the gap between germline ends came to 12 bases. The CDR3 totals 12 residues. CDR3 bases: TGTGCCTGGCAGGGATTGGGGGAGACCCAGTACTTC. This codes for CAWQGLGETQYF.

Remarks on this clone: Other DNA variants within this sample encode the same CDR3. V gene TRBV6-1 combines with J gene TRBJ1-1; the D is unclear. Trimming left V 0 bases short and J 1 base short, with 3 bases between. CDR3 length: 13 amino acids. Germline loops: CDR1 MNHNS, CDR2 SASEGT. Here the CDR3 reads CASSEARNTEAFF. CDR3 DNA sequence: TGTGCCAGCAGTGAAGCGAGGAACACTGAAGCTTTCTTT.

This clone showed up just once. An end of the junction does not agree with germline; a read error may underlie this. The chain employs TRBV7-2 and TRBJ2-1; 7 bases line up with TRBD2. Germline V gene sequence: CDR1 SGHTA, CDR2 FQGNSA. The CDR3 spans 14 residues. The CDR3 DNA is TGTGCCGGCAGCTTATCCGGGAGGTGGAATGAGCAGTTCTTC. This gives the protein CAGSLSGRWNEQFF.

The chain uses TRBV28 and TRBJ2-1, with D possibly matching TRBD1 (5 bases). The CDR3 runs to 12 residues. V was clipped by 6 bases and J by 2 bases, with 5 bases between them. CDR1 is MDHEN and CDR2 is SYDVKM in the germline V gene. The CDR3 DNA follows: TGTGCCAGCAGGACAGCCTACAATGAGCAGTTCTTC. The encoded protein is CASRTAYNEQFF. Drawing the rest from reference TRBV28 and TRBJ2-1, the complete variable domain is DVKVTQSSRYLVKRTGEKVFLECVQDMDHENMFWYRQDPGLGLRLIYFSYDVKMKEKGDIPEGYSVSREKKERFSLILESASTNQTSMYLCASRTAYNEQFFGPGTRLTVL.

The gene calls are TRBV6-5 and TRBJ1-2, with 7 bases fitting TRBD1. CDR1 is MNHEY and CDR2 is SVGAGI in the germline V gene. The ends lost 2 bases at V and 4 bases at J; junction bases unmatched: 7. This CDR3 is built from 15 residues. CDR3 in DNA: TGTGCCAGCAGTTACGCAGGGGGAGGACTCTATGGCTACACCTTC. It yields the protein CASSYAGGGLYGYTF.

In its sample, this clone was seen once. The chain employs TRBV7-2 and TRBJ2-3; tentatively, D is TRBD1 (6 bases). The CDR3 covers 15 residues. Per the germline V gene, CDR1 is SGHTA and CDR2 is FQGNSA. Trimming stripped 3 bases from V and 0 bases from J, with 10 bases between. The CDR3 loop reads CASSFRGPSTDTQYF. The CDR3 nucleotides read TGTGCCAGCAGCTTCAGGGGTCCTAGCACAGATACGCAGTATTTT.

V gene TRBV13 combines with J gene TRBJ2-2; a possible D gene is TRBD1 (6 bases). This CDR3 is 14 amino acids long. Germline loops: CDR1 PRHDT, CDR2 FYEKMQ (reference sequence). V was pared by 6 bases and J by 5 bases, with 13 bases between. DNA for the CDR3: TGTGCCAGCAGAAGGACAGAATTGACCGGGGAGCTGTTTTTT. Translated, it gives CASRRTELTGELFF.

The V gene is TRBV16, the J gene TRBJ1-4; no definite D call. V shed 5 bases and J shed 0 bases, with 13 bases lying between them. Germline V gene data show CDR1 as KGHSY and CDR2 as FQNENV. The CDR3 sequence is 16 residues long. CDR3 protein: CASSTSYRSTNEKLFF. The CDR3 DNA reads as TGTGCCAGCAGCACGTCTTACCGGTCAACTAATGAAAAACTGTTTTTT. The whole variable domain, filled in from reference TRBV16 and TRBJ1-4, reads GEEVAQTPKHLVRGEGQKAKLYCAPIKGHSYVFWYQQVLKNEFKFLISFQNENVFDETGMPKERFSAKCLPNSPCSLEIQATKLEDSAVYFCASSTSYRSTNEKLFFGSGTQLSVL.

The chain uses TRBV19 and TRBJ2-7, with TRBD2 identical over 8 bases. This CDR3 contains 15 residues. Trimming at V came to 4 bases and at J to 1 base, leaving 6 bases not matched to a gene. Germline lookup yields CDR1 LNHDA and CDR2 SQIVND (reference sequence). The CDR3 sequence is CASSTREARSYEQYF. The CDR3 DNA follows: TGTGCCAGTAGTACGCGGGAGGCCAGGTCCTACGAGCAGTACTTC.

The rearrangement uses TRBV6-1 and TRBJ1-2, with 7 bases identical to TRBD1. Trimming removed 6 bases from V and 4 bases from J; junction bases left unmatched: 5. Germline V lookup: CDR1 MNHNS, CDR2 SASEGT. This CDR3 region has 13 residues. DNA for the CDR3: TGTGCCAGCAGCAAACAGGGGACCTATGGCTACACCTTC. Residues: CASSKQGTYGYTF.

CDR3 bases: TGTGCCAGCAGCTTAAGGGACAGGGGCCCCGCGACCTATGGCTACACCTTC. Translated: CASSLRDRGPATYGYTF. This chain links TRBV7-8 with TRBJ1-2; 10 bases map to TRBD1. CDR3 size: 17 residues. Germline CDR1 reads SGHVS; CDR2 reads FQNEAQ. The V and J ends lost 2 bases and 4 bases, in that order; junction bases with no gene match: 10.

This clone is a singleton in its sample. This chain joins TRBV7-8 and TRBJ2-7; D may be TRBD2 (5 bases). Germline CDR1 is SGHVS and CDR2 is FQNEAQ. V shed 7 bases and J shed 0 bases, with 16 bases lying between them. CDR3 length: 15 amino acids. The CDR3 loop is CASTATREYSYEQYF. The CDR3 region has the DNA TGTGCCAGCACGGCAACCCGGGAATACTCCTACGAGCAGTACTTC.

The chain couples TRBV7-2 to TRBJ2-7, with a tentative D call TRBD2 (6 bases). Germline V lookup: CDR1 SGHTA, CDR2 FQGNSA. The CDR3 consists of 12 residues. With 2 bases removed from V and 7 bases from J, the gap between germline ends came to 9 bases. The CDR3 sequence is CASSLYGREQYF. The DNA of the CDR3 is TGTGCCAGCAGCTTATACGGGAGAGAGCAGTACTTC.

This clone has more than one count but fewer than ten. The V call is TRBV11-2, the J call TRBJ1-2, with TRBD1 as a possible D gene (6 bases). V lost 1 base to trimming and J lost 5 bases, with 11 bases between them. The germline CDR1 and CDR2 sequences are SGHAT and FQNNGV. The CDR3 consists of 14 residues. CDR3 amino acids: CASSLGPTGYGYTF. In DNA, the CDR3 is TGTGCCAGCAGCTTAGGCCCCACAGGGTATGGCTACACCTTC.